This T cell receptor beta chain was recorded in a study of cytomegalovirus exposure and HLA in healthy donors. Study-level findings and limits: Later analysis identified 15,000 to 20,000 TCR beta sequences associated with HLA alleles, using a false discovery rate threshold of 0.05. The authors enumerated around 150 TCR beta chains as linked to cytomegalovirus.

CDR1 MNHNS and CDR2 SASEGT come from the germline V gene. CDR3 size: 16 residues. V lost 4 bases, J lost 7 bases, and 13 bases stayed unmatched. With regard to this clone: What it binds is not known.

The PCR had 60 Vbeta and 13 Jbeta primers. Data came from immunoSEQ multiplex PCR; TCRdb stores just in-frame clones and leaves some out. Of a few hundred thousand clones listed, around 80% are singletons. Sequenced: PBMCs. The receptor's source is a woman aged 60-70 years in good health and CMV-seropositive. The chain joins TRBV6-1 to TRBJ1-2, with 9 bases fitting TRBD1. CDR3 bases: TGTGCCAGCAGTGGGGGACAGGGAGAATGGCGCGTTGGCTACACCTTC. This sequence encodes CASSGGQGEWRVGYTF.